This T cell receptor (beta chain) emerged from a study of blood T cells in healthy people across ages. A second PCR, run for roughly 7 to 12 cycles, used a sample-barcoded 5' primer plus a J-beta primer mix. TCRdb fed the 5' RACE reads into MiXCR, producing one record per CDR3 protein. The profile shows about 800,000 distinct CDR3 sequences, 20% to 30% of them singletons. Germline loops: CDR1 SGHTA, CDR2 FQGNSA. Trimming took 6 bases from V and 0 from J; bases not matched to a gene: 4. There are 14 residues in the CDR3. This clonotype was picked up many times. The same sample was also studied in work on T cells of mothers and their children.

This chain joins TRBV7-2 and TRBJ2-7; 8 bases match TRBD2. The TCR was taken from a boy younger than 18 in good health. The specimen was blood. The CDR3 nucleotides are TGTGCCAGCAGTTCCGGGACTAGCTCCTACGAGCAGTACTTC. Amino acid sequence: CASSSGTSSYEQYF.